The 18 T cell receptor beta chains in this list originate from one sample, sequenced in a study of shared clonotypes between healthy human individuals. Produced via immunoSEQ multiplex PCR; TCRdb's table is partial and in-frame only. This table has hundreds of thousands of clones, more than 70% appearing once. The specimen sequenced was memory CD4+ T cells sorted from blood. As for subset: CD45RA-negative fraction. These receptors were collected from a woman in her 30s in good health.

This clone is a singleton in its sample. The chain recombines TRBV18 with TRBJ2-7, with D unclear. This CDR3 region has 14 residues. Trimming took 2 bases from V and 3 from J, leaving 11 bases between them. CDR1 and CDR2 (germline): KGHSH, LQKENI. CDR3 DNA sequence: TGTGCCAGCTCACCATCGGCCAGGTACTACGAGCAGTACTTC. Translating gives CASSPSARYYEQYF.

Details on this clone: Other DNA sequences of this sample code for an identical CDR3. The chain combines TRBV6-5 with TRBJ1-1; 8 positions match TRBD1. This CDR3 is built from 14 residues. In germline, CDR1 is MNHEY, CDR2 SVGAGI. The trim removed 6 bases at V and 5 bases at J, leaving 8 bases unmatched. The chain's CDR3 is CASSSGQGWTEAFF. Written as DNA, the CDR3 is TGTGCCAGCAGCTCAGGACAGGGTTGGACTGAAGCTTTCTTT.

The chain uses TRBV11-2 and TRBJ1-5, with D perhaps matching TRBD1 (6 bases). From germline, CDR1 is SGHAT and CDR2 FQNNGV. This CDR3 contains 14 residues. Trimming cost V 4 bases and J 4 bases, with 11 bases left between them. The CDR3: CASSSRGDNQPQHF. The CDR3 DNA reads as TGTGCCAGCAGCTCGAGGGGGGATAATCAGCCCCAGCATTTT.

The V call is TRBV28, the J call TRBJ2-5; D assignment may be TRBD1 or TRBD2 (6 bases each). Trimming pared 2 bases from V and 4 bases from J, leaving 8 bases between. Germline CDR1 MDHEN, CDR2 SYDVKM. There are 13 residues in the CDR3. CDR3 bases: TGTGCCAGCAGTTTACCGGGGGCAGAGACCCAGTACTTC. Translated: CASSLPGAETQYF.

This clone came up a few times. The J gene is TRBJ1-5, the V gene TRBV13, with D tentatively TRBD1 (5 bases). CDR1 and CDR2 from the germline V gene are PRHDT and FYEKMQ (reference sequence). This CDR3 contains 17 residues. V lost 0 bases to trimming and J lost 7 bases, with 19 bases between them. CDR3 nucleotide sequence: TGTGCCAGCAGCTTAGGAGGTAACTTGGGGGATGAGCAGCCCCAGCATTTT. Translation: CASSLGGNLGDEQPQHF.

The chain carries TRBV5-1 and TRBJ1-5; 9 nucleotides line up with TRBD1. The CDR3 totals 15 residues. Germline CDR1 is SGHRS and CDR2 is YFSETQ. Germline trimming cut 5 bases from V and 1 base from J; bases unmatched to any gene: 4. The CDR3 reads CASRTGTGSNQPQHF. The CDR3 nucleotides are TGCGCCAGCAGAACAGGGACAGGGAGCAATCAGCCCCAGCATTTT.

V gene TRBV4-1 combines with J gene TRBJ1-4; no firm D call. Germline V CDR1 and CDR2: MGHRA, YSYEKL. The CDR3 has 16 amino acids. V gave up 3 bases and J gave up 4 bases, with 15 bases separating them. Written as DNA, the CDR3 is TGCGCCAGCAGCCAGGAGGGTTTTCGAAATAATGAAAAACTGTTTTTT. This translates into CASSQEGFRNNEKLFF.

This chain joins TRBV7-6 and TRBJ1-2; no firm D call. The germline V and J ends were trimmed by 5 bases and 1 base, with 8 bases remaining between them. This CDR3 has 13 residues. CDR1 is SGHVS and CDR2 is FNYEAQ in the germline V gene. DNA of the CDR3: TGTGCCAGCAGCGTAGACGGTAACTATGGCTACACCTTC. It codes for CASSVDGNYGYTF.

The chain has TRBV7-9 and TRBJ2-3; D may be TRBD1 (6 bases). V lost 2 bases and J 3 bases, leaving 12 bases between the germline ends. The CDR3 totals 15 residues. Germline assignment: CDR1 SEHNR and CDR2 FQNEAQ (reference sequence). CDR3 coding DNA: TGTGCCAGCAGCTTATTTAGGCAGGGGACAGATACGCAGTATTTT. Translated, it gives CASSLFRQGTDTQYF.

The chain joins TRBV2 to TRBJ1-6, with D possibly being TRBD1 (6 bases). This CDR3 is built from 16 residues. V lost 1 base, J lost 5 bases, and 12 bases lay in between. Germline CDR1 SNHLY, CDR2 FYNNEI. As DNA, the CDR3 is TGTGCCAGCAGTGAAGTGGTCGGGGACAATAATTCACCCCTCCACTTT. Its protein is CASSEVVGDNNSPLHF.

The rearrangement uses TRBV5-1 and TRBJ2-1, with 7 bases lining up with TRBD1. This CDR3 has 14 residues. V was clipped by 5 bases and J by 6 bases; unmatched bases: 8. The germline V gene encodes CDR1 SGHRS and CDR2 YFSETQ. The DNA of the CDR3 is TGCGCCAGCAGACACGAGACAGGGATCAATGAGCAGTTCTTC. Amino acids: CASRHETGINEQFF.

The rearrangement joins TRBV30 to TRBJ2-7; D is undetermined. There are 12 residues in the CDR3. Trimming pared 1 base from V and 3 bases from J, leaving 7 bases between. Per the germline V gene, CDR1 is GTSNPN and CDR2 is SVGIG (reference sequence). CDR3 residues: CAWSADIYEQYF. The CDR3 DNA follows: TGTGCCTGGAGTGCCGATATCTACGAGCAGTACTTC.

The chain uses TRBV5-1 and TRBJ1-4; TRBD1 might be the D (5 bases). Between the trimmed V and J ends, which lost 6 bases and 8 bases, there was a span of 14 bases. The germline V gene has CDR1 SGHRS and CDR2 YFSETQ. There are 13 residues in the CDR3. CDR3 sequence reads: CASKVQGREKLFF. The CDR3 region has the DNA TGCGCCAGCAAGGTTCAGGGTCGGGAAAAACTGTTTTTT.

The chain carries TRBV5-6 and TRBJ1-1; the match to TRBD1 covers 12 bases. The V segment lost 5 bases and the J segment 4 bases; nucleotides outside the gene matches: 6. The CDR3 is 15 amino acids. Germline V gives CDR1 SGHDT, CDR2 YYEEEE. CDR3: CASRGQGASGTEAFF. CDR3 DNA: TGTGCCAGCAGGGGACAGGGGGCTTCGGGCACTGAAGCTTTCTTT.

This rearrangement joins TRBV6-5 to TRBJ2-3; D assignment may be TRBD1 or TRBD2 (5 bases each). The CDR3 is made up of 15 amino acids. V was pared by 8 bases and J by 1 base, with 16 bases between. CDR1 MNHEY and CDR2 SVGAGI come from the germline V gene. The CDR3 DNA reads TGTGCCAGCGCCCGTTGGGACGGGGGCACAGATACGCAGTATTTT. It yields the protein CASARWDGGTDTQYF.

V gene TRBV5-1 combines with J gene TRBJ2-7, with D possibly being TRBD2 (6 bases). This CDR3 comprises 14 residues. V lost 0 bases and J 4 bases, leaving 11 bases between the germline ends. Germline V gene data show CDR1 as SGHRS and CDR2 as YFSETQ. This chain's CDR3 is CASSLETSFYEQYF. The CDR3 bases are TGCGCCAGCAGCTTGGAAACTAGCTTTTACGAGCAGTACTTC.

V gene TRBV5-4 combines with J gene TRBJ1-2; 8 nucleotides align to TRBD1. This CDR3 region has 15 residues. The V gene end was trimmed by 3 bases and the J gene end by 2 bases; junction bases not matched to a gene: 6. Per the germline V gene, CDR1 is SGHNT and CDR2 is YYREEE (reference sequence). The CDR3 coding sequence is TGTGCCAGCAGCTGGGCAGGGGGCGGCAACTATGGCTACACCTTC. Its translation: CASSWAGGGNYGYTF. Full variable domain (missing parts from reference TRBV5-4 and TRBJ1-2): ETGVTQSPTHLIKTRGQQVTLRCSSQSGHNTVSWYQQALGQGPQFIFQYYREEENGRGNFPPRFSGLQFPNYSSELNVNALELDDSALYLCASSWAGGGNYGYTFGSGTRLTVV.

CDR3 DNA: TGTGCCAGCAGTGCTACTGGGAACAATCAGCCCCAGCATTTT. Protein product: CASSATGNNQPQHF. This rearrangement joins TRBV6-1 to TRBJ1-5; D unclear. CDR3 length equals 14 residues. CDR1 is MNHNS, CDR2 SASEGT, per germline. Trimming left V 4 bases short and J 3 bases short, with 10 bases between.